Shown below are 8 T cell receptor beta chains from a single sample sequenced in a study of OX40 agonist ivuxolimab in advanced cancers. Here immunoSEQ multiplex PCR was the method, and the copy in TCRdb shows in-frame clones only, minus some. Here the sample spans 30,000 to 45,000 clones, approximately 78% being singletons. The sequencing used CD4+ or CD8+ T cells sorted from blood, collected in a trial of the OX40 agonist ivuxolimab. All receptors come from an adult with an advanced solid tumor such as melanoma, head and neck, liver or kidney cancer.

This chain joins TRBV7-6 and TRBJ2-5, with 9 positions matching TRBD2. This CDR3 spans 16 amino acids. CDR1 is SGHVS and CDR2 is FNYEAQ in the germline V gene. V was clipped by 2 bases and J by 2 bases; unmatched bases: 6. DNA of the CDR3: TGTGCCAGCAGCTTACGGAGCGGGGGGATACAAGAGACCCAGTACTTC. Translating gives CASSLRSGGIQETQYF. The full variable domain, rest sourced from reference TRBV7-6 and TRBJ2-5, is GAGVSQSPRYKVTKRGQDVALRCDPISGHVSLYWYRQALGQGPEFLTYFNYEAQQDKSGLPNDRFSAERPEGSISTLTIQRTEQRDSAMYRCASSLRSGGIQETQYFGPGTRLLVL.

The chain has TRBV29-1 and TRBJ1-1, with D possibly being TRBD1 (5 bases). The CDR3 loop spans 19 amino acids. V was clipped by 8 bases and J by 0 bases, with 31 bases between them. CDR1 SQVTM and CDR2 ANQGSEA come from the germline V gene. The DNA of the CDR3 is TGCAGCTCTCCGGGGGACCCTTCCGCTCCCGAGGGAATGAACACTGAAGCTTTCTTT. Encoded protein: CSSPGDPSAPEGMNTEAFF.

The chain links TRBV7-8 to TRBJ2-7; TRBD2 might be the D (6 bases). CDR1 is SGHVS and CDR2 is FQNEAQ in the germline V gene. V gave up 0 bases and J gave up 2 bases, with 11 bases separating them. The CDR3 has 15 amino acids. For the CDR3, the DNA is TGTGCCAGCAGCTTAGCGCGGGGACGCACCTACGAGCAGTACTTC. As protein: CASSLARGRTYEQYF.

The J gene is TRBJ2-5, the V gene TRBV5-8; 10 positions agree with TRBD1. Germline V gives CDR1 SGHTS, CDR2 YDEGEE. Germline trimming cut 7 bases from V and 5 bases from J; bases unmatched to any gene: 8. CDR3 length: 14 amino acids. The CDR3 DNA sequence: TGTGCCAGCGAGGAGACAGGGGGCTCTGAGACCCAGTACTTC. Its protein product is CASEETGGSETQYF.

The V and J genes are TRBV7-8 and TRBJ2-5; TRBD1 agrees at 7 bases. Germline trimming cut 5 bases from V and 3 bases from J; bases unmatched to any gene: 12. The CDR3 runs to 16 residues. Germline lookup yields CDR1 SGHVS and CDR2 FQNEAQ. CDR3 nucleotide sequence: TGTGCCAGCAGCCCATGGGACAGCCAGGGGGAAGAGACCCAGTACTTC. This gives the protein CASSPWDSQGEETQYF.

The chain carries TRBV28 and TRBJ1-5, with TRBD1 identical over 8 bases. The J segment lost 11 bases and the V segment lost 3 bases, leaving 9 bases of the junction unmatched. Germline V gene lookup returns CDR1 MDHEN and CDR2 SYDVKM. The CDR3 covers 14 residues. The CDR3 sequence is CASSLTGDAGTQHF. The CDR3, as DNA: TGTGCCAGCAGTTTGACAGGGGATGCGGGTACCCAGCATTTT.

The chain has TRBV19 and TRBJ2-2, with 11 nucleotides matching TRBD2. The germline V gene has CDR1 LNHDA and CDR2 SQIVND (reference sequence). V shed 4 bases and J 6 bases; nucleotides not matched to a gene: 10. The CDR3 runs to 17 residues. CDR3 protein: CASSTSGLAEQAGELFF. CDR3 in DNA: TGTGCCAGTAGTACCTCGGGACTAGCGGAACAAGCCGGGGAGCTGTTTTTT. The full variable domain, in which reference TRBV19 and TRBJ2-2 provide the parts outside the CDR3, is DGGITQSPKYLFRKEGQNVTLSCEQNLNHDAMYWYRQDPGQGLRLIYYSQIVNDFQKGDIAEGYSVSREKKESFPLTVTSAQKNPTAFYLCASSTSGLAEQAGELFFGEGSRLTVL.

The chain uses TRBV21-1 and TRBJ2-5; the DNA was not used to check the table's D call, TRBD2. Judging by the DNA end, TRBJ2-7 fits better; the J call may be wrong. TRBV21-1 is a recognized pseudogene. The CDR3 runs 11 residues. The CDR3 DNA is TGTGCCAGCAGGGACTTAACCGAGCAGTACTTC. Translating it yields CASRDLTEQYF.